This section outlines one TCR beta chain sequence together with its context. Profiling relied on immunoSEQ multiplex PCR, and the TCRdb table lists in-frame clones only, not all of them. This table has 60,000 to 70,000 clones, 92% appearing once. These data come from a study of T cell changes during pregnancy in multiple sclerosis. CDR1 is MNHEY, CDR2 SMNVEV, per germline (reference sequence). Trimming removed 2 bases at V and 0 bases at J, with 8 bases between. The CDR3 spans 15 residues. This TCR came from a female donor in good health, enrolled as a control in a pregnancy study. The sequencing used peripheral blood, collected in the second trimester of pregnancy. This chain uses TRBV27 with TRBJ1-5; D gene ambiguous. The CDR3 DNA reads TGTGCCAGCAGTTTAGTACACAGTAGCAATCAGCCCCAGCATTTT. Protein sequence: CASSLVHSSNQPQHF.